Here is one T cell receptor (beta chain) with its context. Its specificity is unknown. These data originate in a study of CD8+ T cells in alopecia areata. Study-level findings and limits: Numerous expanded lesional clones remained in scalp and blood during tofacitinib. Within the top 100, expanded CD8+ clones significantly decreased with tofacitinib, as did scalp clonality.

cDNA prepared by RNA extraction and subsequent reverse transcription served as the template for sequencing. The assay was immunoSEQ multiplex PCR, and TCRdb's table has in-frame clones only and misses some. The data hold about 140,000 clones, with roughly four fifths observed a single time. Documented treatment: oral pan-JAK inhibitor, 5-10 mg twice daily. Trimming left V 2 bases short and J 0 bases short, with 22 bases between. This CDR3 contains 20 residues. CDR1 is MDHEN, CDR2 SYDVKM, per germline. The J gene is TRBJ2-2, the V gene TRBV28, with D possibly matching TRBD1 (5 bases). Sequencing was performed on CD8+ T cells sorted from blood, taken at week 4, from a patient treated with tofacitinib. This clonotype was obtained from a human donor with alopecia areata. As DNA, the CDR3 is TGTGCCAGCAGTTTACGTTCGGTAGGGGTTTATTTGCCGAACACCGGGGAGCTGTTTTTT. Translated: CASSLRSVGVYLPNTGELFF.